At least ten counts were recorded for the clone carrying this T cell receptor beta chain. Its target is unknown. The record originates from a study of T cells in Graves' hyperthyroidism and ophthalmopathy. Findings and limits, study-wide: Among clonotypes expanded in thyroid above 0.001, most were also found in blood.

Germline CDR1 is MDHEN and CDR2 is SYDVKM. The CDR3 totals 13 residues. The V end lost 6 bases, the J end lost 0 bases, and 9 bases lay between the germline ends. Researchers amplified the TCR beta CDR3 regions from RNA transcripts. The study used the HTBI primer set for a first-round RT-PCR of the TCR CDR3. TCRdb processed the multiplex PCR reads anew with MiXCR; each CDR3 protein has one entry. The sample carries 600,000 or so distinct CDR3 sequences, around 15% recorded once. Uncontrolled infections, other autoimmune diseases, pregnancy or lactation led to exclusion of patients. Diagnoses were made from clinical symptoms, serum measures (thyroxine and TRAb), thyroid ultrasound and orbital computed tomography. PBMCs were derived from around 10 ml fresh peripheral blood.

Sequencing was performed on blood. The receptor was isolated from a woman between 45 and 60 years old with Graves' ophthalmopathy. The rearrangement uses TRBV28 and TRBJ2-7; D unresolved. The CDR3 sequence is CASSSTPSYEQYF. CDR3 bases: TGTGCCAGCAGCAGTACCCCCTCCTACGAGCAGTACTTC.